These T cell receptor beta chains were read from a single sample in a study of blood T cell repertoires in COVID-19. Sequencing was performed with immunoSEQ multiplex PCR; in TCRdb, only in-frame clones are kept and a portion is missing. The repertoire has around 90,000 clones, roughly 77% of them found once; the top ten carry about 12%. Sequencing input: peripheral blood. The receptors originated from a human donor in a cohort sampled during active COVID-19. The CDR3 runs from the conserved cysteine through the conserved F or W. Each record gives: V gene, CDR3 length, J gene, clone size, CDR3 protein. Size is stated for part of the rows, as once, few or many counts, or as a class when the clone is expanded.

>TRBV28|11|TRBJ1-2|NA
CASSSGRGYTF
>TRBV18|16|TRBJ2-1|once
CASSHLTGTGGNEQFF
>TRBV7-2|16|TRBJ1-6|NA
CASSLVNSVYNSPLHF
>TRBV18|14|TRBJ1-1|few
CASSFRVAYTEAFF
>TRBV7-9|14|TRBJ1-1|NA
CASSLAGVATEAFF
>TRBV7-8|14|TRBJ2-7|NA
CASSFRRNSYEQYF
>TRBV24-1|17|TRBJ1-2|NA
CATSDPAGRRRHYGYTF
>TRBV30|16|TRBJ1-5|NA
CAWSALLFPRDQPQHF
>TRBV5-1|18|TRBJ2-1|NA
CASSLVARGTYTYNEQFF
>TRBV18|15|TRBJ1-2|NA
CASSPVTGNQDGYTF
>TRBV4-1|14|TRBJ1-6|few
CASSQEQGNSPLHF
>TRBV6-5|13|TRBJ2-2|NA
CASSYSGGRRLFF
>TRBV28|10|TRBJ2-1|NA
CASSRVEQFF
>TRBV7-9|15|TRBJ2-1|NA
CASSPPGSHGNEQFF
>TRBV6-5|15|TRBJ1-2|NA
CASSYVAGGMDGYTF
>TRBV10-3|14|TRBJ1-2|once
CAISALGQNYGYTF
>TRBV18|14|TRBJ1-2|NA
CASSPKRQGTGYTF
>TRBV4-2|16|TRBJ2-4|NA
CASSQDGGIPKGIQYF